The rows below give T cell receptor beta chains drawn from one sample of a study of T cells in Graves' hyperthyroidism and ophthalmopathy. TCRdb re-derived calls from the multiplex PCR reads in MiXCR, one entry per CDR3 protein. The data contain approximately 690,000 distinct CDR3 sequences, around 20% of them seen just once; the ten biggest clones take up under 35%. Material for sequencing was blood. The receptor source for this set is a man aged 25 to 40 with Graves' ophthalmopathy. The CDR3 runs from the conserved cysteine through the conserved F or W. D genes are given only for firm matches. Clone size is given for some rows only: seen once, a few or many times, or a class if the clone is expanded.

d_call j_call clone_size v_call cdr3_nt cdr3_aa
TRBD2 TRBJ2-7 . TRBV20-1 TGCAGTGCTAGCCTCCCTCCTAGCGGGGCCTACGAGCAGTACTTC CSASLPPSGAYEQYF
. TRBJ1-2 few TRBV7-9 TGTGCCAGCAGCCCTAGCCTGGACAGTCTCTATGGCTACACCTTC CASSPSLDSLYGYTF
. TRBJ1-2 . TRBV6-1 TGTGCCAGCAGTGAAGCCAACGGTGGGTATGGCTACACCTTC CASSEANGGYGYTF
TRBD1 TRBJ2-2 . TRBV7-9 TGTGCCAGCAGAACTGGGGACAGGCCGAACACCGGGGAGCTGTTTTTT CASRTGDRPNTGELFF
TRBD2 TRBJ2-7 . TRBV4-1 TGCGCCAGCAGCCAAGCCGAGCGGGGCTACGAGCAGTACTTC CASSQAERGYEQYF
. TRBJ1-1 many TRBV28 TGTGCCAGCAGTTTAGGGGGGGCAGGACAGATAGGAACTGAAGCTTTCTTT CASSLGGAGQIGTEAFF
. TRBJ2-5 . TRBV9 TGTGCCAGCAGCGTGGGGGGGGGGGCGCCATCAGAGACCCAGTACTTC CASSVGGGAPSETQYF
. TRBJ1-1 few TRBV5-1 TGCGCCAGCAGCTGGACAGAGCCAAACACTGAAGCTTTCTTT CASSWTEPNTEAFF
. TRBJ2-7 many TRBV28 TGTGCCAGCAGTTTATCCCACTTGCAAAGCGGCGAGCAGTACTTC CASSLSHLQSGEQYF
TRBD1 TRBJ2-2 . TRBV11-3 TGTGCCAGCAGTTTTTCCGGGACAGGGTACAAAGCCGGGGAGCTGTTTTTT CASSFSGTGYKAGELFF
TRBD1 TRBJ1-1 . TRBV19 TGTGCCAGTAGTCAACAGGGGGCTCGAACTGAAGCTTTCTTT CASSQQGARTEAFF
. TRBJ2-7 . TRBV7-2 TGTGCCAGCAGCCCCCTGGGACGTGAGCAGTACTTC CASSPLGREQYF
. TRBJ1-2 . TRBV14 TGTGCCAGCAGCCAAGTCCAATGGGGCTACACCTTC CASSQVQWGYTF
. TRBJ2-5 few TRBV28 TGTGCCAGCAGAGGACAGAGGGAGACCCAGTACTTC CASRGQRETQYF
TRBD1 TRBJ1-4 . TRBV5-1 TGCGCCAGCAGCGACGGGACAGGCTATAATGAAAAACTGTTTTTT CASSDGTGYNEKLFF
. TRBJ1-1 . TRBV6-1 TGTGCCAGCAGACAGGGTGGGGGGAACACTGAAGCTTTCTTT CASRQGGGNTEAFF
TRBD2 TRBJ2-7 . TRBV27 TGTGCCAGCAGTATATGGGGGGGAGCCGAGCAGTACTTC CASSIWGGAEQYF
TRBD1 TRBJ2-2 . TRBV11-2 TGTGCCAGCAGCCGAAGGGCAGGGGGTAACACCGGGGAGCTGTTTTTT CASSRRAGGNTGELFF
. TRBJ1-1 many TRBV28 TGTGCCAGCGGGGGAAACGCTGAAGCTTTCTTT CASGGNAEAFF
. TRBJ1-1 . TRBV28 TGTGCCAGCAGTACTATGAACACTGAAGCTTTCTTT CASSTMNTEAFF
TRBD2 TRBJ2-1 . TRBV29-1 TGCAGCGTTGAGGCAGCGGGAGTGCTAGATGAGCAGTTCTTC CSVEAAGVLDEQFF
. TRBJ2-2 many TRBV3-1 TGTGCCAGCAGCCAATCGGGCGGGACGAACACCGGGGAGCTGTTTTTT CASSQSGGTNTGELFF
TRBD1 TRBJ1-6 many TRBV7-2 TGTGCCAGCAGGGCGACAGGGGCGCGATCACCCCTCCACTTT CASRATGARSPLHF
. TRBJ1-1 many TRBV28 TGTGCCAGCAGTTTGCAGGGTTGGACTGAAGCTTTCTTT CASSLQGWTEAFF
. TRBJ1-5 . TRBV6-1 TGTGCCAGCAGTGAAGTAGGTAAACAGCCCCAGCATTTT CASSEVGKQPQHF
TRBD2 TRBJ2-3 . TRBV20-1 TGCAGTGCTAGTGGGTATAGCGGGAATCCAGATACGCAGTATTTT CSASGYSGNPDTQYF
. TRBJ1-6 . TRBV27 TGTGCCAGCACCCGGAACAGGAGGGACAATTCACCCCTCCACTTT CASTRNRRDNSPLHF
. TRBJ2-7 few TRBV30 TGTGCCTGGAGCTACGTGAGCTCCTACGAGCAGTACTTC CAWSYVSSYEQYF
. TRBJ2-3 many TRBV11-1 TGTGCCAGCACCAATATCGGGGTGAATACGCAGTATTTT CASTNIGVNTQYF
. TRBJ1-5 many TRBV30 TGTGCCTGGAGTCCTACAGGGAATCAGCCCCAGCATTTT CAWSPTGNQPQHF
. TRBJ1-5 few TRBV6-2/TRBV6-3 TGTGCCAGCAGTCGCGGATTCAATCAGCCCCAGCATTTT CASSRGFNQPQHF
. TRBJ1-5 . TRBV6-1 TGTGCCAGCAGCAACAAGGAGGGGGTAATCAATCAGCCCCAGCATTTT CASSNKEGVINQPQHF
. TRBJ1-1 few TRBV4-1 TGCGCCAGCAGCCCGGGTACGCAGGCGGGGATGCCTTTCTTT CASSPGTQAGMPFF
. TRBJ1-1 . TRBV19 TGTGCCAGTAGGACTCGGGACGGTGAAGCTTTCTTT CASRTRDGEAFF
. TRBJ1-1 many TRBV6-2/TRBV6-3 TGTGCCAGCACGGTGGCAGGGCGGACTGAAGCTTTCTTT CASTVAGRTEAFF
. TRBJ2-7 many TRBV29-1 TGCAGCGTTGAGGTCAGGGGGGGAACCTACGAGCAGTACTTC CSVEVRGGTYEQYF
TRBD2 TRBJ2-7 . TRBV29-1 TGCAGCGTTGGTGCGGGAGGAGCTTTAGGGCAGTACTTC CSVGAGGALGQYF
TRBD2 TRBJ2-2 . TRBV27 TGTGCCAGCAGAATGCTAGCGGGGAACACCGGGGAGCTGTTTTTT CASRMLAGNTGELFF
. TRBJ1-4 many TRBV28 TGTGCCAGCAGTTCCCCCCGCAGGGGAACTAATGAAAAACTGTTTTTT CASSSPRRGTNEKLFF
. TRBJ2-3 . TRBV9 TGTGCCAGCAGCGTATACGAAACAGATACGCAGTATTTT CASSVYETDTQYF
. TRBJ1-1 . TRBV28 TGTGCCAGCAGTTTTTGGGGGGCGGGGAACACTGAAGCTTTCTTT CASSFWGAGNTEAFF
. TRBJ2-7 few TRBV27 TGTGCCACCCGACGGGACTTGCTCTCCTACGAGCAGTACTTC CATRRDLLSYEQYF